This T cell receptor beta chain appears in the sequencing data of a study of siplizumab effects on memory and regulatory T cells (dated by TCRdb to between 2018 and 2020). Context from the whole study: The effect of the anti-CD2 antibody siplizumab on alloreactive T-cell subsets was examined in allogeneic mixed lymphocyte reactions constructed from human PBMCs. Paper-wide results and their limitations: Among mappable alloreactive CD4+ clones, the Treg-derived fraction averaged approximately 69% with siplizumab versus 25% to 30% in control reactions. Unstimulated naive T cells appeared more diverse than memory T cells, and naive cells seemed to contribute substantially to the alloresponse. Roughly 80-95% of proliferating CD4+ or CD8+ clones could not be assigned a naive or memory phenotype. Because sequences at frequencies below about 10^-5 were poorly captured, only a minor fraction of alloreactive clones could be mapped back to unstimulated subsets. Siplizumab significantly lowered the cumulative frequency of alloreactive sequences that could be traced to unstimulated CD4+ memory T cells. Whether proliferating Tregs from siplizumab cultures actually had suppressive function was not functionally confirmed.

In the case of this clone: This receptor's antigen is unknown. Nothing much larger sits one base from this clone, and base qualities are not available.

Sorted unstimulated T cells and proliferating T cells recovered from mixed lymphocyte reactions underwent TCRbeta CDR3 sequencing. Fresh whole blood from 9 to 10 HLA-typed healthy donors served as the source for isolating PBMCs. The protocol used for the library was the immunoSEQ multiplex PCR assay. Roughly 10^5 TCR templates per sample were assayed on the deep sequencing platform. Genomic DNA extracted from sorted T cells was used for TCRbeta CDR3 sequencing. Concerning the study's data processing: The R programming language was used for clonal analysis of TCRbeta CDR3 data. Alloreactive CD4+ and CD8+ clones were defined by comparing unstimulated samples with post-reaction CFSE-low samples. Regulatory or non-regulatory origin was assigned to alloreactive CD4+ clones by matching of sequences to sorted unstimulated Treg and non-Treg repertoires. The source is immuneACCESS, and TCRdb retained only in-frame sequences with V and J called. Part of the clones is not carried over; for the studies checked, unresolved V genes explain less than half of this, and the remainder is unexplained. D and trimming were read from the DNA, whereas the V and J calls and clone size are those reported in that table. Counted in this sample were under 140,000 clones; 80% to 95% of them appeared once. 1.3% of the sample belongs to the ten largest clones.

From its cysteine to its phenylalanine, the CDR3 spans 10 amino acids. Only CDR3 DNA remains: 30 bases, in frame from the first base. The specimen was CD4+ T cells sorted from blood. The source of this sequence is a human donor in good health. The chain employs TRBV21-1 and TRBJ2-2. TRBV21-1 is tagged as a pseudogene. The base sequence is TGTGCCAGCATGTCCGGGGAGCTGTTTTTT. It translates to CASMSGELFF.